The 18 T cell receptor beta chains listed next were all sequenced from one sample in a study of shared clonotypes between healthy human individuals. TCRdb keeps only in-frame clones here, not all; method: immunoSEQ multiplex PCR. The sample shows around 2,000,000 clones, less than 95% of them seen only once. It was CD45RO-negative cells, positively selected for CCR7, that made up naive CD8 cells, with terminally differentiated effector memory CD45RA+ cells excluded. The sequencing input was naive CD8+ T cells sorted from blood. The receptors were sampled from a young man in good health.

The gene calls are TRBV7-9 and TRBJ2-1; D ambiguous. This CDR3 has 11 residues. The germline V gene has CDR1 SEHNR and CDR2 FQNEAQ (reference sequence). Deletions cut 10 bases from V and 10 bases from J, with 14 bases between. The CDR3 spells CATAGLGEQFF. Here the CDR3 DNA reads TGTGCCACCGCCGGGCTTGGGGAGCAGTTCTTC.

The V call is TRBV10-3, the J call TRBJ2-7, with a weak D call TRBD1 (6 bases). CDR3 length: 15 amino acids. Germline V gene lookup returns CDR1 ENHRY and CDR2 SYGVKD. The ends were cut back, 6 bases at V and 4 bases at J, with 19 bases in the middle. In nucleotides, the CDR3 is TGTGCCATCAGCGAACCTGACAGGCGAGCATACGAGCAGTACTTC. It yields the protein CAISEPDRRAYEQYF.

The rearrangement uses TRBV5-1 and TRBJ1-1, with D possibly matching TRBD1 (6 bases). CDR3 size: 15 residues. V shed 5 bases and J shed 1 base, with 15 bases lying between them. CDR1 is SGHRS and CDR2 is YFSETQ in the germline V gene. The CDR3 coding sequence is TGCGCCAGCAGATGGGGTACAGGGAAGAACACTGAAGCTTTCTTT. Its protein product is CASRWGTGKNTEAFF.

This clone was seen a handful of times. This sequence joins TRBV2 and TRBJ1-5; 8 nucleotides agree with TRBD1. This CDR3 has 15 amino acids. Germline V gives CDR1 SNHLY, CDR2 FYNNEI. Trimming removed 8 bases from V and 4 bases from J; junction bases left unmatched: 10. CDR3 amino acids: CASLETGELNQPQHF. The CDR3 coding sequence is TGTGCCAGCCTGGAGACAGGGGAACTGAATCAGCCCCAGCATTTT. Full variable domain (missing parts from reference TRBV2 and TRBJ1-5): EPEVTQTPSHQVTQMGQEVILRCVPISNHLYFYWYRQILGQKVEFLVSFYNNEISEKSEIFDDQFSVERPDGSNFTLKIRSTKLEDSAMYFCASLETGELNQPQHFGDGTRLSIL.

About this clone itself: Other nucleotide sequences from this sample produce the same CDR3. CDR3 in amino acids: CSARVNEQFF. CDR3 in DNA: TGCAGTGCTAGAGTCAATGAGCAGTTCTTC. The rearrangement joins TRBV20-1 to TRBJ2-1; no clear D gene. From germline, CDR1 is DFQATT and CDR2 SNEGSKA (reference sequence). The V end lost 1 base, the J end lost 6 bases, and 1 base lay between the germline ends. This CDR3 has 10 residues.

Written as DNA, the CDR3 is TGTGCCATCAGTGAGCTAGCGGGAAGCTCCTACGAGCAGTACTTC. Protein product: CAISELAGSSYEQYF. The chain joins TRBV10-3 to TRBJ2-7; 9 positions match TRBD2. The V segment lost 2 bases and the J segment 0 bases; nucleotides outside the gene matches: 2. This CDR3 comprises 15 residues. Germline V gives CDR1 ENHRY, CDR2 SYGVKD.

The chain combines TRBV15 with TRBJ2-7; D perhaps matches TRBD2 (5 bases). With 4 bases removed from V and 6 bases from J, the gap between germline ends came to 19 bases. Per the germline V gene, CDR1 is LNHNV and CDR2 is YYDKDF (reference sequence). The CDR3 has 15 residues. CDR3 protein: CATSISGGPKVEQYF. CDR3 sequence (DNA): TGTGCCACCAGCATATCCGGAGGTCCTAAAGTCGAGCAGTACTTC.

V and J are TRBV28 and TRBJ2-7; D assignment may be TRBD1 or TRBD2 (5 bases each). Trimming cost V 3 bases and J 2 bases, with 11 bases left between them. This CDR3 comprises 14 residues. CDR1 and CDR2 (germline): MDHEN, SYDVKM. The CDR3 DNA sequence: TGTGCCAGCAGTTTCCGTAGGGACCCCTACGAGCAGTACTTC. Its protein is CASSFRRDPYEQYF. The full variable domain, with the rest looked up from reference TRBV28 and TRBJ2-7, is DVKVTQSSRYLVKRTGEKVFLECVQDMDHENMFWYRQDPGLGLRLIYFSYDVKMKEKGDIPEGYSVSREKKERFSLILESASTNQTSMYLCASSFRRDPYEQYFGPGTRLTVT.

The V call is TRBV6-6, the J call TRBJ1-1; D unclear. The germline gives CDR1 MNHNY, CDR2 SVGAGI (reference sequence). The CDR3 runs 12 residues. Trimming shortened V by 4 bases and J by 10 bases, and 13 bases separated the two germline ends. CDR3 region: CASSSGSGTAFF. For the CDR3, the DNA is TGTGCCAGCAGTTCGGGGTCGGGTACAGCTTTCTTT.

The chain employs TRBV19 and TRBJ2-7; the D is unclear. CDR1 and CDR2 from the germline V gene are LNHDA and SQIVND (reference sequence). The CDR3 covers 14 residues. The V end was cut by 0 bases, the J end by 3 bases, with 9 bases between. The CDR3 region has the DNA TGTGCCAGTAGTATAGACGACGAAAGCTACGAGCAGTACTTC. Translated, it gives CASSIDDESYEQYF.

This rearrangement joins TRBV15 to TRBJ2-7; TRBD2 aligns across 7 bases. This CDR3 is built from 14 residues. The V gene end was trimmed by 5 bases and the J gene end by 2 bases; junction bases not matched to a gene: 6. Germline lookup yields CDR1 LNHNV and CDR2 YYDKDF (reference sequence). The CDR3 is CATSPTSNPYEQYF. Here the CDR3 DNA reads TGTGCCACCAGCCCGACTAGCAATCCCTACGAGCAGTACTTC.

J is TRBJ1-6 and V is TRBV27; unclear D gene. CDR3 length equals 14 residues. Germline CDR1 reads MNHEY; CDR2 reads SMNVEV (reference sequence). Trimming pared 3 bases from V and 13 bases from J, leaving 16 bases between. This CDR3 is CASSFAGLLGPLHF. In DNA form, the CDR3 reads TGTGCCAGCAGTTTTGCCGGGCTCCTTGGGCCCCTCCACTTT.

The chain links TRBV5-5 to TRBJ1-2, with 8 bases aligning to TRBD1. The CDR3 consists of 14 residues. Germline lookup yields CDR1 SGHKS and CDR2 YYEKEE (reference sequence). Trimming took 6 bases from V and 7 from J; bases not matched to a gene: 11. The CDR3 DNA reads TGTGCCAGCAAACTCCCGGACAGGGACGGTGGCTACACCTTC. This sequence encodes CASKLPDRDGGYTF.

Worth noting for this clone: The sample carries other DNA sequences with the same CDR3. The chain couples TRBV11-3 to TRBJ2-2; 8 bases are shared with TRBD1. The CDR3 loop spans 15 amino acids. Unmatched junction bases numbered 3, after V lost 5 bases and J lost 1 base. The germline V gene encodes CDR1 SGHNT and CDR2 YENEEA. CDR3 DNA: TGTGCCAGCAGCCCCGACAGGGGGAACACCGGGGAGCTGTTTTTT. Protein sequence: CASSPDRGNTGELFF.

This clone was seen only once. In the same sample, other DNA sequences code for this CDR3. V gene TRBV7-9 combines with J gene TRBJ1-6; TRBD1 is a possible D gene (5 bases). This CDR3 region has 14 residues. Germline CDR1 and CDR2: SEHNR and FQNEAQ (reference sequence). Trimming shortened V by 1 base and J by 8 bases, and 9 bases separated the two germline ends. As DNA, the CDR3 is TGTGCCAGCAGCTTAGAGGGCAGGGATTCACCCCTCCACTTT. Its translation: CASSLEGRDSPLHF.

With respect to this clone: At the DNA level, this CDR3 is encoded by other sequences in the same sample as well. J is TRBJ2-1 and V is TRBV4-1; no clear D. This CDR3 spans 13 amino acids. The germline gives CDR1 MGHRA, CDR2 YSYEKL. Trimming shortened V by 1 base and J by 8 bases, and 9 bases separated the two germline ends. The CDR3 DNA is TGCGCCAGCAGCCAAGTGTCCCTCGATGAGCAGTTCTTC. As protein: CASSQVSLDEQFF.

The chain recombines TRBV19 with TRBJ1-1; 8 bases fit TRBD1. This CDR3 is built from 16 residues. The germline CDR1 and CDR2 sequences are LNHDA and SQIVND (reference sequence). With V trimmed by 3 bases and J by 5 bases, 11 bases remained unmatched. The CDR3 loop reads CASSITSGGYGTEAFF. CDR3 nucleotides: TGTGCCAGTAGTATTACTTCAGGGGGCTATGGGACTGAAGCTTTCTTT.

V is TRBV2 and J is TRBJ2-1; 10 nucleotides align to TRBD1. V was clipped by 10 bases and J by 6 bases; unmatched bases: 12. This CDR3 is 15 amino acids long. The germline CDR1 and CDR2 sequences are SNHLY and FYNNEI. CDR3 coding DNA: TGTGCCAACGCCCCGGGACAGGGGTCCGGCAATGAGCAGTTCTTC. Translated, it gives CANAPGQGSGNEQFF.